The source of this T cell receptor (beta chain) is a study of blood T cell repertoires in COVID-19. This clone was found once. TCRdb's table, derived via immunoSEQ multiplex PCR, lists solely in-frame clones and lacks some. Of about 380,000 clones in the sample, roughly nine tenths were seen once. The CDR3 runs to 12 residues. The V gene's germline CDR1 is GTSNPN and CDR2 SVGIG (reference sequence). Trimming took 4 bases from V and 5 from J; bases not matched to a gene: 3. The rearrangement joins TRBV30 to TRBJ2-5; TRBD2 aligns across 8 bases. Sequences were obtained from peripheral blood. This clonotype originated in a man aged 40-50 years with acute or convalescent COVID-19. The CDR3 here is CAWNPGGETQYF. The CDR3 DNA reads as TGTGCCTGGAATCCGGGAGGGGAGACCCAGTACTTC.